Listed below are T cell receptor beta chains from one sample, sequenced in a study of T cell responses to AZD1222 COVID-19 vaccine. Measured with immunoSEQ multiplex PCR; TCRdb has only the in-frame clones, and not every one. The sample gives 99,000 or so clones, roughly 90% of which show up once; roughly a sixth is in the top ten. Sequences were derived from peripheral blood, sampled on day 0 of AZD1222 vaccination. The receptors stem from an adult in good health. Both conserved end residues are part of each CDR3. Each record gives: V gene, J gene, clone size, D gene, CDR3 DNA, CDR3 protein. D genes are given only for firm matches. Clone size is given for some rows only: seen once, a few or many times, or a class if the clone is expanded.

v_call: TRBV2; j_call: TRBJ2-1; clone_size: -; d_call: -; cdr3_nt: TGTGCCAGCAGGGTTACAGGTAGCTCCTACAATGAGCAGTTCTTC; cdr3_aa: CASRVTGSSYNEQFF
v_call: TRBV7-9; j_call: TRBJ1-2; clone_size: -; d_call: -; cdr3_nt: TGTGCCACCCTTATGAACTATGGCTACACCTTC; cdr3_aa: CATLMNYGYTF
v_call: TRBV7-9; j_call: TRBJ1-3; clone_size: -; d_call: -; cdr3_nt: TGTGCCAGCAGCTTACCCCAGGGGACCAACTCTGGAAACACCATATATTTT; cdr3_aa: CASSLPQGTNSGNTIYF
v_call: TRBV5-5; j_call: TRBJ2-4; clone_size: -; d_call: -; cdr3_nt: TGTGCCAGCAGCTTGGCCGGCGGGGGCGAGCACATTCAGTACTTC; cdr3_aa: CASSLAGGGEHIQYF
v_call: TRBV7-9; j_call: TRBJ1-2; clone_size: few; d_call: -; cdr3_nt: TGTGCCAGCAGCTTAGATGGAGGGTCTGGCTACACCTTC; cdr3_aa: CASSLDGGSGYTF
v_call: TRBV10-3; j_call: TRBJ1-3; clone_size: -; d_call: -; cdr3_nt: TGTGCCATCAGTGATAGGACAACCGCTGGAAACACCATATATTTT; cdr3_aa: CAISDRTTAGNTIYF
v_call: TRBV5-5; j_call: TRBJ1-2; clone_size: -; d_call: -; cdr3_nt: TGTGCCAGCAGCTCGGGGAGAATTAACTATGGCTACACCTTC; cdr3_aa: CASSSGRINYGYTF
v_call: TRBV3-1/TRBV3-2; j_call: TRBJ2-3; clone_size: -; d_call: -; cdr3_nt: TGTGCCAGCAGCCAAGATCTAGTGGGGGGGCCGGCAGATACGCAGTATTTT; cdr3_aa: CASSQDLVGGPADTQYF
v_call: TRBV10-2; j_call: TRBJ2-7; clone_size: -; d_call: -; cdr3_nt: TGCGCCAGCAGTGAACAGGGTTTGATCGAGCAGTACTTC; cdr3_aa: CASSEQGLIEQYF
v_call: TRBV6-5; j_call: TRBJ1-2; clone_size: -; d_call: -; cdr3_nt: TGTGCCAGCAGTTACACGGAGTATGGCTACACCTTC; cdr3_aa: CASSYTEYGYTF
v_call: TRBV12-3/TRBV12-4; j_call: TRBJ2-7; clone_size: -; d_call: TRBD1; cdr3_nt: TGTGCCAGCAGGGGACAGCTATCCTACGAGCAGTACTTC; cdr3_aa: CASRGQLSYEQYF
v_call: TRBV6-5; j_call: TRBJ1-2; clone_size: -; d_call: -; cdr3_nt: TGTGCCAGCAGTCAGACGACAGGTTTTCAATATGGCTACACCTTC; cdr3_aa: CASSQTTGFQYGYTF
v_call: TRBV5-6; j_call: TRBJ1-5; clone_size: -; d_call: -; cdr3_nt: TGTGCCAGCAGCCCCTTTCGGCAGGGACCCAATCAGCCCCAGCATTTT; cdr3_aa: CASSPFRQGPNQPQHF
v_call: TRBV12-5; j_call: TRBJ1-4; clone_size: -; d_call: -; cdr3_nt: TGTGCTAGTGGTTTTGATTTTTCTGAAAAACTGTTTTTT; cdr3_aa: CASGFDFSEKLFF
v_call: TRBV14; j_call: TRBJ2-1; clone_size: -; d_call: -; cdr3_nt: TGTGCCAGCAGCCCAGGGTGGGAGCAGTTCTTC; cdr3_aa: CASSPGWEQFF
v_call: TRBV19; j_call: TRBJ1-5; clone_size: -; d_call: TRBD1; cdr3_nt: TGTGCCAGTAGTATAGTAAAGGGGGCTGAACAGCCCCAGCATTTT; cdr3_aa: CASSIVKGAEQPQHF
v_call: TRBV4-1; j_call: TRBJ1-6; clone_size: -; d_call: -; cdr3_nt: TGCGCCAGCAGCCAAGGGGAGGGGGACTATTCACCCCTCCACTTT; cdr3_aa: CASSQGEGDYSPLHF
v_call: TRBV10-3; j_call: TRBJ1-2; clone_size: -; d_call: TRBD1; cdr3_nt: TGTGCCATCACAGGACAGGGGGATAAGGGCTACACCTTC; cdr3_aa: CAITGQGDKGYTF
v_call: TRBV4-1; j_call: TRBJ2-7; clone_size: -; d_call: TRBD1; cdr3_nt: TGCGCCAGCAGCCCACGACAGGGACCCTACGAGCAGTACTTC; cdr3_aa: CASSPRQGPYEQYF
v_call: TRBV4-1; j_call: TRBJ2-7; clone_size: -; d_call: TRBD1; cdr3_nt: TGCGCCAGCAGCCATACAAGGGACAGGGCGGGGGAGCAGTACTTC; cdr3_aa: CASSHTRDRAGEQYF
v_call: TRBV5-1; j_call: TRBJ2-7; clone_size: -; d_call: -; cdr3_nt: TGCGCCAGCAGCTTGGCCAGGGCTTACGAGCAGTACTTC; cdr3_aa: CASSLARAYEQYF
v_call: TRBV6-5; j_call: TRBJ2-1; clone_size: -; d_call: TRBD1; cdr3_nt: TGTGCCAGCAGTTATACCACAGGGGGCTCCTACAATGAGCAGTTCTTC; cdr3_aa: CASSYTTGGSYNEQFF
v_call: TRBV5-1; j_call: TRBJ1-4; clone_size: -; d_call: -; cdr3_nt: TGCGCCAGCAGCTTGCAGGGAAGGAATGAAAAACTGTTTTTT; cdr3_aa: CASSLQGRNEKLFF
v_call: TRBV18; j_call: TRBJ1-1; clone_size: -; d_call: TRBD1; cdr3_nt: TGTGCCAGCTCTCTTGACAGGGAGGGGACTGAAGCTTTCTTT; cdr3_aa: CASSLDREGTEAFF
v_call: TRBV5-8; j_call: TRBJ1-1; clone_size: few; d_call: -; cdr3_nt: TGTGCCAGCAGCTTCCTACCGAGCACTGAAGCTTTCTTT; cdr3_aa: CASSFLPSTEAFF
v_call: TRBV19; j_call: TRBJ1-2; clone_size: -; d_call: TRBD1; cdr3_nt: TGTGCCAGTAGTTCCCCCGGGACAGAGAAGAGATTCTTC; cdr3_aa: CASSSPGTEKRFF
v_call: TRBV18; j_call: TRBJ1-2; clone_size: -; d_call: TRBD1; cdr3_nt: TGTGCCAGCTCACCCTTCGGACAGGGCGGCTATGGCTACACCTTC; cdr3_aa: CASSPFGQGGYGYTF
v_call: TRBV18; j_call: TRBJ1-3; clone_size: -; d_call: -; cdr3_nt: TGTGCCAGCTGTCACGGAGAGGCTGGAAACACCATATATTTT; cdr3_aa: CASCHGEAGNTIYF
v_call: TRBV4-2; j_call: TRBJ2-3; clone_size: -; d_call: -; cdr3_nt: TGTGCCAGCAGCCAAGCTCGACCCGGCGTGGGTACGCAGTATTTT; cdr3_aa: CASSQARPGVGTQYF
v_call: TRBV4-1; j_call: TRBJ2-1; clone_size: -; d_call: -; cdr3_nt: TGCGCCAGCAGCCAACGAAGGTCCAGGGGGGCCCCCTACAATGAGCAGTTCTTC; cdr3_aa: CASSQRRSRGAPYNEQFF
v_call: TRBV5-1; j_call: TRBJ2-2; clone_size: -; d_call: -; cdr3_nt: TGCGCCAGCAGCTTGGACAGGGTTGGGACCGGGGAGCTGTTTTTT; cdr3_aa: CASSLDRVGTGELFF
v_call: TRBV5-5; j_call: TRBJ2-3; clone_size: -; d_call: -; cdr3_nt: TGTGCCAGCAGCTTGCGTCGTGGCCAGGGGAACACAGATACGCAGTATTTT; cdr3_aa: CASSLRRGQGNTDTQYF
v_call: TRBV7-8; j_call: TRBJ2-5; clone_size: -; d_call: -; cdr3_nt: TGTGCCAGCAGCTTAGTAGGGCAGTTCCAAGAGACCCAGTACTTC; cdr3_aa: CASSLVGQFQETQYF
v_call: TRBV14; j_call: TRBJ2-7; clone_size: -; d_call: -; cdr3_nt: TGTGCCAGCAGCCGACAGGAAGCCTACGAGCAGTACTTC; cdr3_aa: CASSRQEAYEQYF
v_call: TRBV7-6; j_call: TRBJ2-7; clone_size: -; d_call: -; cdr3_nt: TGTGCCAGCAGCTTGGGTCCTATTAACTACGAGCAGTACTTC; cdr3_aa: CASSLGPINYEQYF
v_call: TRBV9; j_call: TRBJ1-3; clone_size: -; d_call: -; cdr3_nt: TGTGCCAGCAGCGACAGGGTACTTGGAAACACCATATATTTT; cdr3_aa: CASSDRVLGNTIYF
v_call: TRBV16; j_call: TRBJ2-3; clone_size: -; d_call: -; cdr3_nt: TGTGCCAGCAGCCCGACATGGGTTAGCACAGATACGCAGTATTTT; cdr3_aa: CASSPTWVSTDTQYF
v_call: TRBV10-3; j_call: TRBJ2-7; clone_size: -; d_call: -; cdr3_nt: TGTGCCATCGGGGGGCAGAGCGGCCACGAGCAGTACTTC; cdr3_aa: CAIGGQSGHEQYF
v_call: TRBV3-1/TRBV3-2; j_call: TRBJ2-7; clone_size: once; d_call: -; cdr3_nt: TGTGCCAGCAGCCTACGGGGGCTTTACGAGCAGTACTTC; cdr3_aa: CASSLRGLYEQYF
v_call: TRBV5-5; j_call: TRBJ1-5; clone_size: -; d_call: -; cdr3_nt: TGTGCCAGCAGTTTACAAGACAGTAGCAATCAGCCCCAGCATTTT; cdr3_aa: CASSLQDSSNQPQHF
v_call: TRBV27; j_call: TRBJ1-5; clone_size: -; d_call: -; cdr3_nt: TGTGCCAGCAGTTTAGGAGCGGGTCTGGTTCAGCCCCAGCATTTT; cdr3_aa: CASSLGAGLVQPQHF
v_call: TRBV3-1/TRBV3-2; j_call: TRBJ1-4; clone_size: -; d_call: -; cdr3_nt: TGTGCCAGCAGCCAGACAACAGGGAGTGAAAAACTGTTTTTT; cdr3_aa: CASSQTTGSEKLFF
v_call: TRBV6-6; j_call: TRBJ1-2; clone_size: -; d_call: -; cdr3_nt: TGTGCCAGCAGTTACGAGGGTGGCTACACCTTC; cdr3_aa: CASSYEGGYTF
v_call: TRBV6-4; j_call: TRBJ2-3; clone_size: -; d_call: TRBD2; cdr3_nt: TGTGCCAGCAGTGCTAGCGGGGGGGCAGATACGCAGTATTTT; cdr3_aa: CASSASGGADTQYF
v_call: TRBV19; j_call: TRBJ2-7; clone_size: -; d_call: -; cdr3_nt: TGTGCCAGTAGTATAGCCGGGGGTCCCTACGAGCAGTACTTC; cdr3_aa: CASSIAGGPYEQYF